The 7 T cell receptor beta chains below were found in one sample sequenced in a study of identifying expanded T cells in peripheral blood. Assay used: immunoSEQ multiplex PCR; TCRdb lists only in-frame clones, some missing. This sample has around 63,000 clones, with around 87% found just once. Material: blood. These receptors originate from a person aged 18-69 years in good health.

The chain combines TRBV7-2 with TRBJ1-4; weak D call: TRBD1 (5 bases). The CDR3 runs to 16 residues. Germline V gives CDR1 SGHTA, CDR2 FQGNSA. V was shortened by 3 bases and J by 7 bases, with 18 bases between the two germline ends. CDR3 residues: CASSFVTGPAGEKLFF. DNA of the CDR3: TGTGCCAGCAGCTTTGTTACGGGACCCGCGGGTGAAAAACTGTTTTTT.

This clone occurred a few times. The V gene is TRBV4-2, the J gene TRBJ2-1; 7 nucleotides align to TRBD2. Losses at the gene ends were 0 bases for V and 0 bases for J; bases not matched to a gene: 5. The length of the CDR3 is 17 residues. Germline values: CDR1 LGHNA, CDR2 YNFKEQ. This chain's CDR3 is CASSQDFTSASYNEQFF. The CDR3, as DNA: TGTGCCAGCAGCCAAGACTTCACTAGCGCCTCCTACAATGAGCAGTTCTTC.

This rearrangement joins TRBV4-2 to TRBJ2-3; 8 bases agree with TRBD2. V gave up 5 bases and J gave up 2 bases; unmatched junction bases: 9. Germline-derived CDR1 and CDR2 are LGHNA and YNFKEQ. The length of the CDR3 is 16 residues. CDR3 DNA sequence: TGTGCCAGCAGCGTACGCCAGCGGGGGAACACAGATACGCAGTATTTT. This sequence encodes CASSVRQRGNTDTQYF.

The chain combines TRBV4-1 with TRBJ1-5, with D perhaps matching TRBD1 (5 bases). Trimming took 0 bases from V and 5 from J, leaving 11 bases between them. CDR3 length equals 15 residues. Germline CDR1 is MGHRA and CDR2 is YSYEKL. DNA of the CDR3: TGCGCCAGCAGCCAAGATCCCGCAGGGTATCAGCCCCAGCATTTT. Its protein product is CASSQDPAGYQPQHF.

The chain recombines TRBV9 with TRBJ2-2, with unresolved D. Germline CDR1 reads SGDLS; CDR2 reads YYNGEE. The V and J ends lost 0 bases and 7 bases respectively, with 10 bases between them. The CDR3 sequence is 14 residues long. CDR3 in DNA: TGTGCCAGCAGCGTAGGCCCCGGTGGCGGGGAGCTGTTTTTT. It specifies CASSVGPGGGELFF.

The rearrangement uses TRBV15 and TRBJ2-5; D is perhaps TRBD1 (6 bases). The germline CDR1 and CDR2 sequences are LNHNV and YYDKDF (reference sequence). V was pared by 6 bases and J by 1 base, with 15 bases between. The CDR3 is 15 amino acids. Here the CDR3 DNA reads TGTGCCACCAGGGCACAGGGTGGATCCCAAGAGACCCAGTACTTC. It is translated as CATRAQGGSQETQYF.

CDR3 DNA sequence: TGTGCCAGCAATCGCGGGGGGGCGAGTTTCAATGAGCAGTTCTTC. This gives the protein CASNRGGASFNEQFF. The chain joins TRBV6-1 to TRBJ2-1, with TRBD2 identical over 9 bases. The CDR3 is 15 residues long. Per the germline V gene, CDR1 is MNHNS and CDR2 is SASEGT. Trimming cost V 7 bases and J 6 bases; bases outside gene matches: 10.